A selection of T cell receptor beta chains follows, all from one sample in a study of identical twins. TCRdb reanalysed the 5' RACE reads using MiXCR and keeps one entry per CDR3 protein. The sample yields hundreds of thousands of distinct CDR3 sequences, around 7.4% seen once. A further study also used this sample, focusing on yellow fever vaccine responses in identical twins.

The specimen was PBMCs. The receptors come from a woman younger than 30 in good health. CDR3s leave out the opening cysteine and the closing phenylalanine or tryptophan. The order of the fields is D gene, J gene, V gene, CDR3 protein. The D gene is left open where the match is weak.

TRBD1 TRBJ2-7 TRBV10-3 AISQLSNRGVAYEQY
. TRBJ2-1 TRBV7-6 ASSLITGEQF
TRBD1 TRBJ2-2 TRBV6-5 ASQQGANTGELF
TRBD2 TRBJ2-5 TRBV7-9 ASNQLAGDNQETQY
TRBD1 TRBJ2-1 TRBV6-5 ASSYSRGQGQF
. TRBJ2-5 TRBV29-1 SVGQYQETQY
TRBD2 TRBJ2-1 TRBV20-1 SAVGLAGNEQF
TRBD2 TRBJ2-4 TRBV20-1 SARAGAGGNIQY
TRBD1 TRBJ2-7 TRBV7-9 ASSTRTGGFNGEQY
TRBD1 TRBJ1-5 TRBV12-3/TRBV12-4 ASRNGQGQPQH
. TRBJ2-2 TRBV5-1 ASSPDDRNTGELF
. TRBJ1-3 TRBV20-1 SARRRNPHSGNTIY
TRBD1 TRBJ1-2 TRBV6-1 ASRDGTAHI
TRBD1 TRBJ2-3 TRBV4-1 ASSQGTGGTDTQY
TRBD1 TRBJ2-2 TRBV20-1 SAGQGSTGELF
. TRBJ2-7 TRBV2 ASTLHTYEQY
TRBD1 TRBJ1-2 TRBV6-6 ASRGDRRSYT
. TRBJ1-1 TRBV9 ASNPEGGSETEAF
. TRBJ2-5 TRBV12-3/TRBV12-4 ASSLSVNSHQETQY
. TRBJ1-4 TRBV5-1 ASSLTPPGTSNEKLF
. TRBJ2-2 TRBV20-1 SASAVRTTGELF
TRBD2 TRBJ2-1 TRBV6-1 AIRTSGIASYNEQF